This TCR beta chain was captured by sequencing in a study of T-cell memory formation after mild COVID-19. Overall study: TCR clusters showed largely donor specificity. Findings and limits, study-wide: Clones contracting day 15 to 85 were balanced CD4/CD8; later expanders leaned CD4+. The CD4+ clones that contracted clustered mainly within CM and EM, and the CD8+ clones concentrated in EMRA.

The CDR3 length is 12 residues. J lost 7 bases, V lost 3 bases, and 2 bases had no gene match. The germline V gene has CDR1 LGHDT and CDR2 YNNKEL (reference sequence). Constant-segment primers served in 5'RACE that generated TCR alpha and TCR beta cDNA libraries bearing sample barcodes and UMIs. TCRdb passed the 5' RACE reads through MiXCR, listing each CDR3 protein once. The sample carries over 500,000 distinct CDR3 sequences, roughly 17% recorded once. Of note for this clonotype: The antigen remains undetermined.

The V and J genes are TRBV3-1 and TRBJ1-1; TRBD1 aligns across 7 bases. The sequencing sample was made of PBMCs or a T cell subset sorted from them (not recorded which). The clonotype originates from an adult woman who had mild COVID-19 (a few samples of this study predate the infection). Cell type and time point are not known. The CDR3: CASSQAGGEAFF. DNA of the CDR3: TGTGCCAGCAGCCAGGCAGGGGGTGAAGCTTTCTTT.